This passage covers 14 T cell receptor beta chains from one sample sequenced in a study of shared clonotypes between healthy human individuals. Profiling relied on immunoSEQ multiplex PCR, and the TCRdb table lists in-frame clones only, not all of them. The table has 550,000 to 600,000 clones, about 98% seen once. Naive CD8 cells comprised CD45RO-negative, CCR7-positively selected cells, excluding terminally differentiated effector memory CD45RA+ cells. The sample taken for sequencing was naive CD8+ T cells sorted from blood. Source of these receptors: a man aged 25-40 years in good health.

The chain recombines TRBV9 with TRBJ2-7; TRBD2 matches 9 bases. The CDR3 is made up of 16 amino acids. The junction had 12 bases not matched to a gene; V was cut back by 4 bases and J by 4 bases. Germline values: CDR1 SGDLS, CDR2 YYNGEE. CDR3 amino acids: CASSPTIAGEAYEQYF. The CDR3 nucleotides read TGTGCCAGCAGCCCCACCATAGCGGGAGAGGCTTACGAGCAGTACTTC.

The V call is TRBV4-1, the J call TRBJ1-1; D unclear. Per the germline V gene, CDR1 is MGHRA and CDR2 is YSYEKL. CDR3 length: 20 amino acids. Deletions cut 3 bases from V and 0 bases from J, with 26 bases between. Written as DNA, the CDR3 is TGCGCCAGCAGCCATCCCCCCCAAGTGAGGGCGCCAAAAATGAACACTGAAGCTTTCTTT. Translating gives CASSHPPQVRAPKMNTEAFF.

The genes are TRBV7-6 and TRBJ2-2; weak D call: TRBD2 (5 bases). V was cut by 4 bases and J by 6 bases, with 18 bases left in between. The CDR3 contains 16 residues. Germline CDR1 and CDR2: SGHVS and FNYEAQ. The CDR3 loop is CASSSRSSRGSGELFF. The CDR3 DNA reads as TGTGCCAGCAGCTCTAGGTCCTCCCGGGGTTCCGGGGAGCTGTTTTTT.

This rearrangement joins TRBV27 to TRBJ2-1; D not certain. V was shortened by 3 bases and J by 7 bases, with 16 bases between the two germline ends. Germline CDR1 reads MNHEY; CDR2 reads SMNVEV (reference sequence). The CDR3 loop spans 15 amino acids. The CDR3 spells CASSLAYPERNEQFF. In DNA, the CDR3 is TGTGCCAGCAGTTTGGCCTACCCGGAGAGGAATGAGCAGTTCTTC.

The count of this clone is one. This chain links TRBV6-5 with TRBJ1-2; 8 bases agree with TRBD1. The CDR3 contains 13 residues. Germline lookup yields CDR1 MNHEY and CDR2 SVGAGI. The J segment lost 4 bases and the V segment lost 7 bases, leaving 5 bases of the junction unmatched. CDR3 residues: CASMDRVVYGYTF. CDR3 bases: TGTGCCAGCATGGACAGGGTAGTCTATGGCTACACCTTC.

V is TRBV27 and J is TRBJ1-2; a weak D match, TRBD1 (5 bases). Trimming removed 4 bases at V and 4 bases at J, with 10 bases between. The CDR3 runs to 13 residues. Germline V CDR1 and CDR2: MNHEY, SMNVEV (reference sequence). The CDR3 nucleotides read TGTGCCAGCAGTTCTACAGGAGTCTATGGCTACACCTTC. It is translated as CASSSTGVYGYTF.

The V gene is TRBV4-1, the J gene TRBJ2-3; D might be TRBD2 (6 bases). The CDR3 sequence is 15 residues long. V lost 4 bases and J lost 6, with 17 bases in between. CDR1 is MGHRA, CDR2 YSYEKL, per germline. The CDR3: CASSLSRGSSDTQYF. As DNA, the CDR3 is TGCGCCAGCAGCCTAAGTCGGGGGTCGTCGGATACGCAGTATTTT.

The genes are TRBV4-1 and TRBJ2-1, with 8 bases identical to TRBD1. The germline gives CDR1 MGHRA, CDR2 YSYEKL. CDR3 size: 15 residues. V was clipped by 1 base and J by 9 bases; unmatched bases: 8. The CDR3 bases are TGCGCCAGCAGCCAAGGCGACAGGGGTGTGAGTGAGCAGTTCTTC. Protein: CASSQGDRGVSEQFF.

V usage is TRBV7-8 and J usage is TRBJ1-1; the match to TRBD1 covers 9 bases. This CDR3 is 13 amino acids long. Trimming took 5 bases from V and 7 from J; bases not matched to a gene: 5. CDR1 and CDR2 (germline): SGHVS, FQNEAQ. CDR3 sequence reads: CASSNRGRVEAFF. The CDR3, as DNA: TGTGCCAGCAGCAACAGGGGGCGGGTTGAAGCTTTCTTT.

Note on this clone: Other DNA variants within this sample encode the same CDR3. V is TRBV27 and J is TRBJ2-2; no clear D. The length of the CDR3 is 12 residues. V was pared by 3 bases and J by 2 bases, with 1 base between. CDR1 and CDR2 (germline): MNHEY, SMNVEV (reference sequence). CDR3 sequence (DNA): TGTGCCAGCAGTTTCAACACCGGGGAGCTGTTTTTT. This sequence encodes CASSFNTGELFF.

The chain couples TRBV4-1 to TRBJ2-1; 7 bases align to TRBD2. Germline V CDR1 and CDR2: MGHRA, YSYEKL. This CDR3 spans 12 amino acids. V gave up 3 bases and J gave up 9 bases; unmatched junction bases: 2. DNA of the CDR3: TGCGCCAGCAGCCAGGGAGGGGTTGAGCAGTTCTTC. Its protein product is CASSQGGVEQFF.

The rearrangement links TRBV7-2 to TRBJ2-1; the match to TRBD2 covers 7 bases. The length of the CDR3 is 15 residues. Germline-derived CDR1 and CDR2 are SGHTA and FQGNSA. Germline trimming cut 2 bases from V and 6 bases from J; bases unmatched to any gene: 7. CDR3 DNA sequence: TGTGCCAGCAGCTTACGGGCTCCGGGGGGCAATGAGCAGTTCTTC. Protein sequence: CASSLRAPGGNEQFF.

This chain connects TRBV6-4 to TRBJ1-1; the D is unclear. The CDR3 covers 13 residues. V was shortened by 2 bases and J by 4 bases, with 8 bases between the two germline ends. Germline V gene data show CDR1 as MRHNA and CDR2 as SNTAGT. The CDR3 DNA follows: TGTGCCAGCAGTGACCCTCCAAGCACTGAAGCTTTCTTT. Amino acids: CASSDPPSTEAFF.

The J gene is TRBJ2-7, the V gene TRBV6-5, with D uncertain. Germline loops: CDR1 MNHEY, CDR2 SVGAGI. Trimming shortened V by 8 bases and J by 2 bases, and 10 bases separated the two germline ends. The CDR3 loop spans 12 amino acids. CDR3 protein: CASGPLTYEQYF. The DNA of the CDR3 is TGTGCCAGCGGACCATTAACCTACGAGCAGTACTTC.